This is a list of T cell receptor beta chains from one sample in a study of blood T cell repertoires in COVID-19. Generated by immunoSEQ multiplex PCR, the TCRdb table keeps only in-frame clones and is missing some. The data contain 200,000 to 250,000 clones, 88% of them singletons. The sample comprised peripheral blood. Receptor source: a man older than 75 with acute or convalescent COVID-19. CDR3s include the opening cysteine and the closing phenylalanine or tryptophan. D genes are given only for firm matches. Part of the rows lack a size; the others show once, few, many or a class for expanded clones.

j_call cdr3_length v_call d_call clone_size cdr3_nt cdr3_aa
TRBJ1-5 16 TRBV7-8 NA NA TGTGCCAGCAGCTTAGGGGGAGGGTATGGCAATCAGCCCCAGCATTTT CASSLGGGYGNQPQHF
TRBJ2-7 19 TRBV5-5 TRBD2 NA TGTGCCAGCAGCTTTGGTGGTAACGGACTAGCGGGGAACTCCTACGAGCAGTACTTC CASSFGGNGLAGNSYEQYF
TRBJ1-1 14 TRBV6-5 TRBD1 NA TGTGCCAGCTCCAAACAGGGGGGGAACACTGAAGCTTTCTTT CASSKQGGNTEAFF
TRBJ1-1 15 TRBV7-2 TRBD1 NA TGTGCCAGCAGCTTAGCGACCGGGACAGGGTCAAGAGCTTTCTTT CASSLATGTGSRAFF
TRBJ1-4 17 TRBV5-1 NA NA TGCGCCAGCAGCCCGTACAGGGAACATGGCTCTTATGAAAAACTGTTTTTT CASSPYREHGSYEKLFF
TRBJ1-6 16 TRBV27 TRBD1 NA TGTGCCAGCAGTACTGCAGGGACAGTACCTAATTCACCCCTCCACTTT CASSTAGTVPNSPLHF
TRBJ2-3 17 TRBV9 TRBD2 once TGTGCCAGCAGCGTAGGAGGACTAGCGGATAGCACAGATACGCAGTATTTT CASSVGGLADSTDTQYF
TRBJ2-1 14 TRBV29-1 NA NA TGCAGCGTTGGACAATCAGGGGCAGGGAATGAGCAGTTCTTC CSVGQSGAGNEQFF
TRBJ2-3 17 TRBV4-2 TRBD2 NA TGTGCCAGCAGCCATCCAATAGCGGGACGGTTCACAGATACGCAGTATTTT CASSHPIAGRFTDTQYF
TRBJ2-5 15 TRBV18 TRBD2 NA TGTGCCAGCTCACGGGCTAGCGGGGGTCAAGAGACCCAGTACTTC CASSRASGGQETQYF
TRBJ2-5 16 TRBV11-1 TRBD2 NA TGTGCCAGCAGCCAGAGCGGTCGGGAGGATGGGGAGACCCAGTACTTC CASSQSGREDGETQYF
TRBJ2-1 15 TRBV19 TRBD2 NA TGTGCCAGTAGTATGTGGACTAGCGGGAGGGATGAGCAGTTCTTC CASSMWTSGRDEQFF
TRBJ2-1 15 TRBV12-5 TRBD2 NA TGTGCTAGTGGTTTGGTACAGGGTAGCGGGGGCGAGCAGTTCTTC CASGLVQGSGGEQFF
TRBJ1-2 14 TRBV18 NA NA TGTGCCAGCTCACCAGAGGGCCTAGGCTATGGCTACACCTTC CASSPEGLGYGYTF
TRBJ1-2 12 TRBV28 NA NA TGTGCCAGCAGTTTTGGAGTCTATGGCTACACCTTC CASSFGVYGYTF
TRBJ2-3 15 TRBV9 NA NA TGTGCCAGCAGCGCGAATATACAAGACACAGATACGCAGTATTTT CASSANIQDTDTQYF
TRBJ2-1 15 TRBV29-1 TRBD2 NA TGCAGCGTTGGGACTAGCGGGAGGGTCAACAATGAGCAGTTCTTC CSVGTSGRVNNEQFF
TRBJ2-3 14 TRBV27 NA NA TGTGCCAGCAGTTTACAGTTAACGGGAGATACGCAGTATTTT CASSLQLTGDTQYF
TRBJ2-1 19 TRBV9 TRBD1 NA TGTGCCAGCAGCTATCGGGACAGGTCTTCATATGGCTCCTACAATGAGCAGTTCTTC CASSYRDRSSYGSYNEQFF
TRBJ2-2 20 TRBV27 TRBD1 NA TGTGCCAGCAGTTCTTCCCCTCCGGACAGGGGCCCGTTGGGCACCGGGGAGCTGTTTTTT CASSSSPPDRGPLGTGELFF
TRBJ2-7 16 TRBV3-1/TRBV3-2 NA NA TGTGCCAGCAGCAAGTATAGGGCTAGCGCCACCTACGAGCAGTACTTC CASSKYRASATYEQYF
TRBJ2-7 14 TRBV18 TRBD1 NA TGTGCCAGCTCACCACCGACAGGGGGGGCCGAGCAGTACTTC CASSPPTGGAEQYF
TRBJ2-7 14 TRBV5-8 TRBD2 NA TGTGCCAGCAGCTTGGCCGGGGAGGGTAGGCGCTTGTACTTC CASSLAGEGRRLYF
TRBJ1-6 14 TRBV6-5 TRBD1 NA TGTGCCAGCTACGGACAGGTTATGAATTCACCCCTCCACTTT CASYGQVMNSPLHF
TRBJ2-7 16 TRBV28 TRBD2 NA TGTGCCAGCAGTTTTCTAACTAGCGAGACCATTTACGAGCAGTACTTC CASSFLTSETIYEQYF
TRBJ1-1 13 TRBV7-2 TRBD1 NA TGTGCCAGCAGCGACAGGGGGAGGACTGAAGCTTTCTTT CASSDRGRTEAFF
TRBJ2-2 16 TRBV7-2 TRBD1 NA TGTGCCAGCAGCTTACGTAAAGGGGGCGACACCGGGGAGCTGTTTTTT CASSLRKGGDTGELFF
TRBJ1-1 15 TRBV6-5 TRBD1 once TGTGCCAGCAGGAGGGACAGGGTAGCGAGGACTGAAGCTTTCTTT CASRRDRVARTEAFF
TRBJ1-1 11 TRBV28 NA NA TGTGCCAGCTCTACTAACACTGAAGCTTTCTTT CASSTNTEAFF
TRBJ2-2 15 TRBV25-1 TRBD1 once TGTGCCAGCAGTGCCGACAGGGGGCTCGCCGGGGAGCTGTTTTTT CASSADRGLAGELFF
TRBJ1-2 13 TRBV6-6 TRBD1 NA TGTGCCAGCAGTTTGGACAGGGATTATGGCTACACCTTC CASSLDRDYGYTF
TRBJ1-5 18 TRBV2 TRBD1 many TGTGCCAGCAGCGCCGGGACAGGGTTTGAATATAGCAATCAGCCCCAGCATTTT CASSAGTGFEYSNQPQHF
TRBJ2-1 16 TRBV7-2 NA NA TGTGCCAGCAGAAGAGGGGCAACGGGAGTAACGAATGAGCAGTTCTTC CASRRGATGVTNEQFF